The 28 T cell receptor beta chains listed next were all sequenced from one sample in a study of regulatory T cells in long-lasting Graves disease. Library construction for TCR beta used iRepertoire HTBI primers and Arm-PCR of CDR3 regions. A single record per CDR3 protein comes from TCRdb applying MiXCR to the multiplex PCR reads. The sample lists 350,000 to 450,000 distinct CDR3 sequences, 10% to 15% occurring once. Documented time point: newly diagnosed GD, antithyroid drugs for less than 3 months. RNA extracted from PBMCs served as the sequencing template. The sample was also linked to a second study, of T cells in Graves' hyperthyroidism and ophthalmopathy.

Sequenced material: peripheral blood mononuclear cells (PBMCs), taken at new diagnosis, from a patient treated with antithyroid drugs. Receptors originate from a woman under 30 with Graves disease.

This clonotype occurred a few times. This chain links TRBV7-9 with TRBJ2-1; D not certain. This CDR3 is 16 amino acids long. CDR1 and CDR2 (germline): SEHNR, FQNEAQ (reference sequence). The V end lost 5 bases, the J end lost 3 bases, and 17 bases lay between the germline ends. DNA for the CDR3: TGTGCCAGCAGCCCCCTGGCTAGTCTGAACTACAATGAGCAGTTCTTC. The encoded protein is CASSPLASLNYNEQFF.

This clonotype was recorded many times. The chain combines TRBV3-1 with TRBJ1-5; no reliable D call. Germline V gene data show CDR1 as LGHDT and CDR2 as YNNKEL (reference sequence). The CDR3 is made up of 15 amino acids. The V end lost 0 bases, the J end lost 2 bases, and 8 bases lay between the germline ends. For the CDR3, the DNA is TGTGCCAGCAGCCAAGATTCCTGGGGCAATCAGCCCCAGCATTTT. This sequence encodes CASSQDSWGNQPQHF. The whole variable domain, remainder taken from reference TRBV3-1 and TRBJ1-5, is DTAVSQTPKYLVTQMGNDKSIKCEQNLGHDTMYWYKQDSKKFLKIMFSYNNKELIINETVPNRFSPKSPDKAHLNLHINSLELGDSAVYFCASSQDSWGNQPQHFGDGTRLSIL.

This clonotype turned up a few times. V and J are TRBV5-1 and TRBJ1-6, with D maybe TRBD1 (6 bases). The CDR3 covers 17 residues. In germline, CDR1 is SGHRS, CDR2 YFSETQ. Deletions cut 0 bases from V and 7 bases from J, with 17 bases between. The CDR3 DNA follows: TGCGCCAGCAGCTTGGACCCCAGGGGAACTCGGAATTCACCCCTCCACTTT. It encodes CASSLDPRGTRNSPLHF. The full variable domain, its missing parts supplied by reference TRBV5-1 and TRBJ1-6, is KAGVTQTPRYLIKTRGQQVTLSCSPISGHRSVSWYQQTPGQGLQFLFEYFSETQRNKGNFPGRFSGRQFSNSRSEMNVSTLELGDSALYLCASSLDPRGTRNSPLHFGNGTRLTVT.

J is TRBJ2-7 and V is TRBV11-2; D is uncertain. The germline gives CDR1 SGHAT, CDR2 FQNNGV. The CDR3 extends over 13 amino acids. Trimming cost V 8 bases and J 5 bases, with 16 bases left between them. The CDR3 reads CASSLSARDEQYV. The CDR3 bases are TGTGCCAGCTCACTTTCCGCCCGGGACGAGCAGTACGTC.

This clonotype has ten or more counts. This chain connects TRBV10-1 to TRBJ2-2, with 7 bases lining up with TRBD1. After removal of 2 bases from V and 7 bases from J, the junction contained 13 bases not matched to a gene. This CDR3 comprises 17 residues. Germline V gives CDR1 WNHNN, CDR2 SYGVQD (reference sequence). The CDR3 DNA follows: TGCGCCAGCAGTGAGAGAGGGGGCGGTTACCTCCGCGGGGAGCTGTTTTTT. It yields the protein CASSERGGGYLRGELFF.

The V call is TRBV13, the J call TRBJ2-7; 9 bases are a match to TRBD1. CDR1 is PRHDT and CDR2 is FYEKMQ in the germline V gene (reference sequence). The CDR3 has 16 residues. J gave up 1 base and V 1 base, and 5 bases lay outside the gene matches. The CDR3 DNA follows: TGTGCCAGCAGCTTAGTACGACAGGGGGAGTCCTACGAGCAGTACTTC. Protein sequence: CASSLVRQGESYEQYF.

This clonotype was detected ten times or more. The gene calls are TRBV3-1 and TRBJ2-5; 9 bases match TRBD2. Losses at the gene ends were 3 bases for V and 2 bases for J; bases not matched to a gene: 7. The germline V gene has CDR1 LGHDT and CDR2 YNNKEL (reference sequence). This CDR3 is 16 amino acids long. CDR3 nucleotides: TGTGCCAGCAGCCATCCTATAGCGGGGGAGCAAGAGACCCAGTACTTC. The encoded protein is CASSHPIAGEQETQYF.

This clonotype was seen a handful of times. The chain combines TRBV7-6 with TRBJ1-2, with unresolved D. Germline V gene sequence: CDR1 SGHVS, CDR2 FNYEAQ. The CDR3 is made up of 15 amino acids. Trimming left V 1 base short and J 4 bases short, with 13 bases between. The CDR3 DNA follows: TGTGCCAGCAGCTTAGGTCGTTCGGCGGCCTATGGCTACACCTTC. Translating gives CASSLGRSAAYGYTF.

This clonotype was found a few times. This chain connects TRBV7-2 to TRBJ1-2, with 8 bases matching TRBD1. Germline values: CDR1 SGHTA, CDR2 FQGNSA. The CDR3 is 14 amino acids. V was pared by 3 bases and J by 4 bases, with 4 bases of the junction left unmatched. The CDR3 nucleotides read TGTGCCAGCAGCTTTGGACAGGGAGGCTATGGCTACACCTTC. It codes for CASSFGQGGYGYTF. Variable domain in full (rest from reference TRBV7-2 and TRBJ1-2): GAGVSQSPSNKVTEKGKDVELRCDPISGHTALYWYRQSLGQGLEFLIYFQGNSAPDKSGLPSDRFSAERTGGSVSTLTIQRTQQEDSAVYLCASSFGQGGYGYTFGSGTRLTVV.

This clonotype was seen at least ten times. The J gene is TRBJ2-2, the V gene TRBV12-3 or TRBV12-4, with 8 bases matching TRBD2. The ends lost 6 bases at V and 7 bases at J; junction bases unmatched: 7. There are 14 residues in the CDR3. The CDR3 protein is CASRDSGDHGELFF. In DNA form, the CDR3 reads TGTGCCAGCAGGGATAGCGGGGATCACGGGGAGCTGTTTTTT.

This clonotype was counted once. CDR3 amino acids: CASSHQVDRVGASTDTQYF. The CDR3 nucleotides are TGCGCCAGCAGCCACCAGGTGGACAGGGTGGGGGCTAGCACAGATACGCAGTATTTT. The V gene is TRBV4-1, the J gene TRBJ2-3; 8 bases agree with TRBD1. Germline-derived CDR1 and CDR2 are MGHRA and YSYEKL. V gave up 3 bases and J gave up 0 bases; unmatched junction bases: 14. The length of the CDR3 is 19 residues.

Comment on this clonotype: One base away lies a much larger clone, so this may be a sequencing read error. This chain uses TRBV20-1 with TRBJ2-5, with D uncertain. Germline CDR1 DFQATT, CDR2 SNEGSKA (reference sequence). V was pared by 0 bases and J by 1 base, with 12 bases between. The CDR3 has 15 amino acids. Written as DNA, the CDR3 is TGCAGTGCTAGAGATTATGGGGTGTGCCAAGAGACCCAGTACTTC. Translated, it gives CSARDYGVCQETQYF.

This clonotype was found many times. The chain combines TRBV28 with TRBJ1-4, with unresolved D. The length of the CDR3 is 16 residues. Germline V gene lookup returns CDR1 MDHEN and CDR2 SYDVKM. V shed 2 bases and J shed 1 base, with 11 bases lying between them. The CDR3 region has the DNA TGTGCCAGCAGTTTAACACCCAAACTAACTAATGAAAAACTGTTTTTT. This encodes CASSLTPKLTNEKLFF.

This clonotype was observed a few times. The chain recombines TRBV12-3 or TRBV12-4 with TRBJ2-2; weak D call: TRBD1 (6 bases). Trimming removed 6 bases at V and 9 bases at J, with 23 bases between. This CDR3 comprises 16 residues. CDR3 protein: CASRPETGGGSRELFF. CDR3 in DNA: TGTGCCAGCAGGCCCGAGACAGGTGGTGGTTCCCGGGAGCTGTTTTTT.

This clonotype was observed many times. The V gene is TRBV12-3 or TRBV12-4, the J gene TRBJ1-2, with D possibly matching TRBD1 (5 bases). This CDR3 is 14 amino acids long. V was pared by 2 bases and J by 3 bases, with 10 bases between. The CDR3 region is CASSLQGRYYGYTF. CDR3 DNA sequence: TGTGCCAGCAGTTTACAGGGTCGGTACTATGGCTACACCTTC.

This clonotype has at least ten counts. This chain uses TRBV28 with TRBJ2-7; the D gene is possibly TRBD1 (5 bases). The CDR3 is made up of 14 amino acids. Germline V gene data show CDR1 as MDHEN and CDR2 as SYDVKM. V lost 4 bases, J lost 0 bases, and 10 bases lay in between. CDR3 sequence: CASSSVDSSYEQYF. CDR3 nucleotide sequence: TGTGCCAGCAGTTCTGTCGACAGCTCCTACGAGCAGTACTTC.

This clonotype appeared many times. This rearrangement joins TRBV3-1 to TRBJ1-5; D uncertain. Germline values: CDR1 LGHDT, CDR2 YNNKEL (reference sequence). The CDR3 has 15 amino acids. V was clipped by 6 bases and J by 0 bases, with 12 bases between them. In DNA form, the CDR3 reads TGTGCCAGCAGTAACAGTCTAGGTAGCAATCAGCCCCAGCATTTT. Protein: CASSNSLGSNQPQHF.

Regarding this clonotype: With a much larger clone just one base away, this may be a read error. The chain uses TRBV20-1 and TRBJ2-1, with 9 bases lining up with TRBD2. V lost 3 bases, J lost 6 bases, and 9 bases stayed unmatched. CDR3 size: 15 residues. Germline CDR1 reads DFQATT; CDR2 reads SNEGSKA (reference sequence). CDR3 amino acids: CSASFSGTSCNEQFF. The CDR3 DNA reads as TGCAGTGCTAGTTTCTCCGGGACTAGCTGCAATGAGCAGTTCTTC.

The chain combines TRBV15 with TRBJ2-7; 11 nucleotides agree with TRBD2. The CDR3 length is 15 residues. Germline CDR1 and CDR2: LNHNV and YYDKDF (reference sequence). J gave up 1 base and V 4 bases, and 3 bases lay outside the gene matches. For the CDR3, the DNA is TGTGCCACCAGCACCAGGACTAGCGGGTCCTACGAGCAGTACTTC. This gives the protein CATSTRTSGSYEQYF.

This clonotype has ten or more counts. The V gene is TRBV6-2 or TRBV6-3, the J gene TRBJ2-5; 9 nucleotides agree with TRBD2. Trimming removed 2 bases from V and 0 bases from J; junction bases left unmatched: 10. The CDR3 length is 18 residues. The germline V gene encodes CDR1 MNHEY and CDR2 SVGEGT. The chain's CDR3 is CASSYTIRLAEYQETQYF. In DNA, the CDR3 is TGTGCCAGCAGTTACACGATCCGACTAGCGGAGTACCAAGAGACCCAGTACTTC.

The chain is built from TRBV7-9 and TRBJ2-1; 7 nucleotides match TRBD1. CDR3 length equals 13 residues. V was pared by 4 bases and J by 4 bases, with 1 base of the junction left unmatched. The germline V gene encodes CDR1 SEHNR and CDR2 FQNEAQ (reference sequence). CDR3 region: CASSWGQYNEQFF. CDR3 nucleotides: TGTGCCAGCAGCTGGGGACAGTACAATGAGCAGTTCTTC. Full variable domain (remainder filled in from reference TRBV7-9 and TRBJ2-1): DTGVSQNPRHKITKRGQNVTFRCDPISEHNRLYWYRQTLGQGPEFLTYFQNEAQLEKSRLLSDRFSAERPKGSFSTLEIQRTEQGDSAMYLCASSWGQYNEQFFGPGTRLTVL.

This clonotype showed up many times. The rearrangement uses TRBV29-1 and TRBJ2-1; D tentatively fits TRBD1 or TRBD2 (5 bases each). This CDR3 is 14 amino acids long. CDR1 is SQVTM, CDR2 ANQGSEA, per germline. Trimming removed 6 bases from V and 2 bases from J, with 14 bases in between. The DNA for the CDR3 is TGCAGCGTGTGGGACCGCGTGGCCTACAATGAGCAGTTCTTC. It yields the protein CSVWDRVAYNEQFF.

This clonotype was picked up many times. The V gene is TRBV11-2, the J gene TRBJ2-1, with 9 bases aligning to TRBD1. Germline-derived CDR1 and CDR2 are SGHAT and FQNNGV. The CDR3 contains 15 residues. J was trimmed by 5 bases and V by 4 bases; bases with no gene match: 6. The CDR3 loop reads CASSSRTGVDNEQFF. CDR3 coding DNA: TGTGCCAGCAGCTCCCGGACAGGGGTTGACAATGAGCAGTTCTTC.

In this sample, this clonotype turned up many times. The chain recombines TRBV7-6 with TRBJ2-3; D not certain. The CDR3 has 13 amino acids. Germline CDR1 and CDR2: SGHVS and FNYEAQ. Trimming removed 3 bases from V and 6 bases from J, with 10 bases in between. The CDR3 sequence is CASSFKERDTQYF. In DNA, the CDR3 is TGTGCCAGCAGCTTCAAGGAACGGGATACGCAGTATTTT.

The chain carries TRBV7-9 and TRBJ2-2; TRBD2 aligns across 7 bases. Germline-derived CDR1 and CDR2 are SEHNR and FQNEAQ (reference sequence). The CDR3 loop spans 15 amino acids. The J segment lost 6 bases and the V segment lost 9 bases, leaving 13 bases of the junction unmatched. CDR3 nucleotides: TGTGCCAGTCTAACGGGACTATACTACCCCGGGGAGCTGTTTTTT. Its translation: CASLTGLYYPGELFF.

This clonotype was recorded only once. A read error is possible here, since a much larger clone lies one base away. The final CDR3 position lacks the conserved phenylalanine or tryptophan, pointing to a likely read error. The genes are TRBV4-2 and TRBJ1-1; D gene uncertain. V was clipped by 4 bases and J by 1 base, with 13 bases between them. Germline CDR1 LGHNA, CDR2 YNFKEQ. The length of the CDR3 is 15 residues. The CDR3: CASSPRPGKNTEAFS. The CDR3 region has the DNA TGTGCCAGCAGCCCCCGACCGGGCAAGAACACTGAAGCTTTCTCT.

This clonotype was recorded many times. This rearrangement joins TRBV9 to TRBJ2-3; D uncertain. This CDR3 has 12 amino acids. The V end lost 2 bases, the J end lost 1 base, and 2 bases lay between the germline ends. The germline gives CDR1 SGDLS, CDR2 YYNGEE. CDR3 loop: CASSVGTDTQYF. The CDR3 nucleotides are TGTGCCAGCAGCGTGGGCACAGATACGCAGTATTTT.

As regards this clonotype: The junction differs from germline at one of its ends, possibly a read error. The chain carries TRBV12-3 or TRBV12-4 and TRBJ2-2; maybe TRBD2 (6 bases). The CDR3 length is 17 residues. CDR3 coding DNA: TGTGCCAGCAGTCCGGCTACCCTGCTTTCGGCGGTCGGGGGGCTGTTTTTT. This codes for CASSPATLLSAVGGLFF.